Shown below are 5 T cell receptor beta chains from a single sample sequenced in a study of shared clonotypes between healthy human individuals. The data were produced by immunoSEQ multiplex PCR, yet TCRdb's version contains in-frame clones alone and is incomplete. The sample holds some 1 million clones, roughly 70% seen once. The sequenced material came from memory CD4+ T cells sorted from blood. The subset: CD45RA-negative fraction. The receptor source for this set is a man younger than 30 in good health.

The chain combines TRBV7-2 with TRBJ2-3, with D possibly matching TRBD2 (6 bases). This CDR3 contains 14 residues. V lost 8 bases and J 1 base, leaving 13 bases between the germline ends. Germline V gene lookup returns CDR1 SGHTA and CDR2 FQGNSA. CDR3 sequence reads: CASGPGEGTDTQYF. In nucleotides, the CDR3 is TGTGCCAGCGGGCCCGGGGAGGGCACAGATACGCAGTATTTT. Drawing the rest from reference TRBV7-2 and TRBJ2-3, the complete variable domain is GAGVSQSPSNKVTEKGKDVELRCDPISGHTALYWYRQSLGQGLEFLIYFQGNSAPDKSGLPSDRFSAERTGGSVSTLTIQRTQQEDSAVYLCASGPGEGTDTQYFGPGTRLTVL.

This chain links TRBV28 with TRBJ2-7, with 10 bases matching TRBD2. CDR1 and CDR2 from the germline V gene are MDHEN and SYDVKM. The CDR3 covers 13 residues. V lost 8 bases, J lost 3 bases, and 4 bases stayed unmatched. The CDR3 DNA reads as TGTGCCAGCGCCGGGACTAGCGTCTACGAGCAGTACTTC. Its translation is CASAGTSVYEQYF.

The V and J genes are TRBV19 and TRBJ2-1, with 9 bases aligning to TRBD1. The CDR3 spans 14 residues. V lost 6 bases and J lost 8; bases outside the gene matches: 8. Germline assignment: CDR1 LNHDA and CDR2 SQIVND (reference sequence). DNA for the CDR3: TGTGCCAGTAGGCGGGGACAGGGCGGGGATGAGCAGTTCTTC. Translating it yields CASRRGQGGDEQFF.

In its sample, this clone was seen once. This rearrangement joins TRBV5-1 to TRBJ2-3, with TRBD2 matching 12 bases. With V trimmed by 4 bases and J by 3 bases, 9 bases remained unmatched. The CDR3 sequence is 17 residues long. Germline V lookup: CDR1 SGHRS, CDR2 YFSETQ. CDR3 nucleotide sequence: TGCGCCAGCAGCCTGTCGACTAGCGGGAGAGTGACAGATACGCAGTATTTT. Its translation: CASSLSTSGRVTDTQYF.

The J gene is TRBJ1-5, the V gene TRBV6-5; possibly TRBD1 for D (5 bases). V was cut by 2 bases and J by 4 bases, with 9 bases left in between. Germline V CDR1 and CDR2: MNHEY, SVGAGI. This CDR3 region has 14 residues. The CDR3 protein is CASSYRAGNQPQHF. CDR3 nucleotides: TGTGCCAGCAGTTACAGGGCAGGGAATCAGCCCCAGCATTTT.